This T cell receptor (beta chain) derives from a study of CD8+CD57+ T cells in acquired aplastic anemia. Study overall: DNA per sorted CD4+ or CD8+ sample ranged roughly 0.19 to 27.4 ug, averaging about 3.4 ug.

Genomic DNA provided the template from which TCR beta VDJ and CDR3 profiles were obtained. Via MiXCR, TCRdb re-called the reads, giving one row per CDR3 protein. The sample records approximately 50,000 distinct CDR3 sequences, around 73% being singletons. This CDR3 has 12 residues. V shed 3 bases and J shed 10 bases, with 8 bases lying between them. The germline V gene has CDR1 KGHDR and CDR2 SFDVKD. Study findings and constraints: Levels of CD8+ Simpson's diversity were not significantly distinct in patients versus controls. Comparison of patients with controls identified roughly 30 shared CD8+ CDR3 sequences.

On this clonotype: What it recognizes is unknown.

Sequencing was performed on sorted CD4+, CD8+, or CD8+CD57+ T cells (not recorded which) from PBMCs. This sequence was found in a human donor in good health, serving as a control. V is TRBV24-1 and J is TRBJ1-4, with unresolved D. The CDR3 loop is CATSDNPTKLFF. CDR3 coding DNA: TGTGCCACCAGTGATAACCCTACAAAACTGTTTTTT.